A single sample gave rise to the 31 T cell receptor beta chains below, sequenced in a study of blood T cell repertoires in COVID-19. Sequenced by immunoSEQ multiplex PCR; TCRdb stores in-frame clones only, minus some. The sample lists 270,000 or so clones, 70% to 90% seen once, with 3% in the top ten. The material sequenced was peripheral blood. The origin of the receptors is a woman between 25 and 40 years old with active or convalescent COVID-19.

The chain links TRBV30 to TRBJ1-3, with 7 bases lining up with TRBD1. CDR1 GTSNPN and CDR2 SVGIG come from the germline V gene (reference sequence). This CDR3 has 17 residues. The ends lost 2 bases at V and 0 bases at J; junction bases unmatched: 10. This CDR3 is CAWSIGGTANSGNTIYF. The CDR3 DNA is TGTGCCTGGAGTATTGGCGGGACAGCGAACTCTGGAAACACCATATATTTT. Drawing the rest from reference TRBV30 and TRBJ1-3, the complete variable domain is SQTIHQWPATLVQPVGSPLSLECTVEGTSNPNLYWYRQAAGRGLQLLFYSVGIGQISSEVPQNLSASRPQDRQFILSSKKLLLSDSGFYLCAWSIGGTANSGNTIYFGEGSWLTVV.

The chain is built from TRBV12-3 or TRBV12-4 and TRBJ1-2; the match to TRBD1 covers 7 bases. With V trimmed by 5 bases and J by 8 bases, 8 bases remained unmatched. The CDR3 spans 13 residues. The CDR3 spells CASSLRQGTGYTF. CDR3 coding DNA: TGTGCCAGCAGTCTTAGACAGGGTACCGGCTACACCTTC.

The V gene is TRBV4-3, the J gene TRBJ1-4; D is ambiguous. This CDR3 has 16 residues. Germline CDR1 and CDR2: LGHNA and YSLEER. V lost 0 bases to trimming and J lost 7 bases, with 15 bases between them. The CDR3 coding sequence is TGCGCCAGCAGCCAAGATCTTTCGGTGCCGGGTGAAAAACTGTTTTTT. As protein: CASSQDLSVPGEKLFF.

A single count supports this clone. The chain employs TRBV6-1 and TRBJ2-7, with a weak D call TRBD1 (6 bases). Trimming cost V 3 bases and J 0 bases, with 9 bases left between them. CDR1 and CDR2 from the germline V gene are MNHNS and SASEGT. This CDR3 contains 14 residues. CDR3 DNA sequence: TGTGCCAGCAGTGAGGGGGCAGACTCCTACGAGCAGTACTTC. This encodes CASSEGADSYEQYF.

The chain combines TRBV20-1 with TRBJ2-7; no clear D gene. From germline, CDR1 is DFQATT and CDR2 SNEGSKA (reference sequence). Trimming removed 3 bases from V and 3 bases from J, with 6 bases in between. The CDR3 covers 11 residues. The DNA for the CDR3 is TGCAGTGCTAGGGGCCACTACGAGCAGTACTTC. It codes for CSARGHYEQYF.

This clone was observed at least ten times. The chain employs TRBV27 and TRBJ1-2; D unresolved. Germline assignment: CDR1 MNHEY and CDR2 SMNVEV (reference sequence). CDR3 length: 15 amino acids. V was trimmed by 5 bases and J by 1 base, leaving 14 bases between them. The DNA for the CDR3 is TGTGCCAGCAGTCCCTCCCTCGTCTTTAACTATGGCTACACCTTC. Protein: CASSPSLVFNYGYTF.

The chain couples TRBV14 to TRBJ1-2; 9 bases align to TRBD1. Germline CDR1 SGHDN, CDR2 FVKESK. The CDR3 consists of 16 residues. The V gene end was trimmed by 2 bases and the J gene end by 7 bases; junction bases not matched to a gene: 11. The CDR3 region has the DNA TGTGCCAGCAGCCAAACAGGGGGCTACCCTCAGGGTGGCTACACCTTC. Translating it yields CASSQTGGYPQGGYTF.

The chain carries TRBV20-1 and TRBJ1-5; D possibly corresponds to TRBD1 (5 bases). From germline, CDR1 is DFQATT and CDR2 SNEGSKA (reference sequence). This CDR3 is built from 18 residues. Trimming removed 3 bases from V and 3 bases from J, with 24 bases in between. The DNA for the CDR3 is TGCAGTGCTAGTGATTGGGGAAGAGGTGACAGCACCAATCAGCCCCAGCATTTT. This gives the protein CSASDWGRGDSTNQPQHF.

This chain connects TRBV3-1 (or the pseudogene TRBV3-2) to TRBJ1-1; the match to TRBD1 covers 8 bases. CDR3 size: 16 residues. Germline loops: CDR1 LGHDT, CDR2 YNNKEL (reference sequence). Germline trimming cut 2 bases from V and 3 bases from J; bases unmatched to any gene: 8. The CDR3 DNA follows: TGTGCCAGCAGCCAACAGGGGGCAGGTTCGGACACTGAAGCTTTCTTT. Protein: CASSQQGAGSDTEAFF.

This clone showed up just a few times. V gene TRBV3-1 (or the pseudogene TRBV3-2) combines with J gene TRBJ1-2; TRBD1 is a possible D gene (6 bases). Trimming removed 3 bases from V and 2 bases from J, with 7 bases in between. This CDR3 comprises 13 residues. CDR1 and CDR2 (germline): LGHDT, YNNKEL (reference sequence). The CDR3 DNA reads TGTGCCAGCAGCCACGGACAGAACTATGGCTACACCTTC. Translated: CASSHGQNYGYTF.

This chain connects TRBV7-8 to TRBJ1-1; 10 bases agree with TRBD1. The V segment lost 0 bases and the J segment 6 bases; nucleotides outside the gene matches: 4. CDR1 and CDR2 (germline): SGHVS, FQNEAQ. CDR3 length: 15 amino acids. This CDR3 is CASSLAGTGAAEAFF. The CDR3 nucleotides read TGTGCCAGCAGCTTAGCTGGGACAGGGGCTGCTGAAGCTTTCTTT. The variable domain in full, with the rest retrieved from reference TRBV7-8 and TRBJ1-1, is GAGVSQSPRYKVAKRGQDVALRCDPISGHVSLFWYQQALGQGPEFLTYFQNEAQLDKSGLPSDRFFAERPEGSVSTLKIQRTQQEDSAVYLCASSLAGTGAAEAFFGQGTRLTVV.

J is TRBJ2-3 and V is TRBV28, with 12 positions matching TRBD1. The CDR3 extends over 14 amino acids. CDR1 and CDR2 (germline): MDHEN, SYDVKM. Trimming took 6 bases from V and 4 from J; bases not matched to a gene: 2. The CDR3 DNA is TGTGCCAGCAGAGGGACAGGGGGCCCAGATACGCAGTATTTT. This gives the protein CASRGTGGPDTQYF.

V gene TRBV5-1 combines with J gene TRBJ2-1, with 7 bases matching TRBD2. The germline V gene has CDR1 SGHRS and CDR2 YFSETQ. The CDR3 sequence is 14 residues long. V was clipped by 6 bases and J by 6 bases; unmatched bases: 9. This CDR3 is CASKGAGRSNEQFF. The CDR3 nucleotides read TGCGCCAGCAAGGGAGCGGGGCGGAGCAATGAGCAGTTCTTC. Full variable domain (missing parts from reference TRBV5-1 and TRBJ2-1): KAGVTQTPRYLIKTRGQQVTLSCSPISGHRSVSWYQQTPGQGLQFLFEYFSETQRNKGNFPGRFSGRQFSNSRSEMNVSTLELGDSALYLCASKGAGRSNEQFFGPGTRLTVL.

The genes are TRBV19 and TRBJ2-2; 8 positions agree with TRBD1. The germline V gene encodes CDR1 LNHDA and CDR2 SQIVND (reference sequence). The CDR3 is 15 amino acids. The ends lost 1 base at V and 6 bases at J; junction bases unmatched: 4. The CDR3 reads CASSIGPQGAGELFF. DNA for the CDR3: TGTGCCAGTAGTATAGGCCCACAGGGGGCCGGGGAGCTGTTTTTT.

This clone came up a few times. This chain uses TRBV4-2 with TRBJ2-1; TRBD2 is a possible D gene (6 bases). The CDR3 runs to 18 residues. V gave up 0 bases and J gave up 4 bases, with 19 bases separating them. Germline CDR1 and CDR2: LGHNA and YNFKEQ. In DNA form, the CDR3 reads TGTGCCAGCAGCCAAGATGGCTCGACTAGAGTGGGATACAATGAGCAGTTCTTC. Translation: CASSQDGSTRVGYNEQFF.

This chain connects TRBV18 to TRBJ1-4, with unresolved D. Germline V gives CDR1 KGHSH, CDR2 LQKENI. Trimming removed 5 bases from V and 6 bases from J, with 10 bases in between. This CDR3 is 13 amino acids long. The CDR3 protein is CASSSGRDEKLFF. DNA for the CDR3: TGTGCCAGCTCAAGCGGGAGGGATGAAAAACTGTTTTTT.

This clone was found a few times. The genes are TRBV5-4 and TRBJ2-3, with 7 bases that match TRBD1. This CDR3 spans 15 amino acids. Trimming at V came to 4 bases and at J to 1 base, leaving 6 bases not matched to a gene. Looked up from germline, CDR1 is SGHNT and CDR2 is YYREEE (reference sequence). The CDR3 spells CASSGLTGGTDTQYF. DNA for the CDR3: TGTGCCAGCAGCGGATTAACAGGGGGCACAGATACGCAGTATTTT.

The DNA of the CDR3 is TGTGCCAGTAGTGCCCGGACAGGGGTGAGGAGCAATCAGCCCCAGCATTTT. This translates into CASSARTGVRSNQPQHF. This chain uses TRBV19 with TRBJ1-5; 9 bases agree with TRBD1. The V gene end was trimmed by 5 bases and the J gene end by 1 base; junction bases not matched to a gene: 9. The CDR3 is 17 residues long. The germline V gene encodes CDR1 LNHDA and CDR2 SQIVND (reference sequence).

The chain carries TRBV7-2 and TRBJ1-4, with 7 bases identical to TRBD1. CDR3 length equals 15 residues. Germline CDR1 reads SGHTA; CDR2 reads FQGNSA. Trimming took 5 bases from V and 8 from J; bases not matched to a gene: 11. CDR3 nucleotides: TGTGCCAGCAGCAAAACGTCCGGGACAGAAGAAAAACTGTTTTTT. It specifies CASSKTSGTEEKLFF. The entire variable domain, with the rest obtained from reference TRBV7-2 and TRBJ1-4, is as follows: GAGVSQSPSNKVTEKGKDVELRCDPISGHTALYWYRQSLGQGLEFLIYFQGNSAPDKSGLPSDRFSAERTGGSVSTLTIQRTQQEDSAVYLCASSKTSGTEEKLFFGSGTQLSVL.

The DNA of the CDR3 is TGTGCCAGCAGCTTAACGGAGGGCCCAGCTTTCTTT. Translating it yields CASSLTEGPAFF. V is TRBV7-3 and J is TRBJ1-1; D gene ambiguous. The CDR3 is 12 amino acids. Germline values: CDR1 SGHTA, CDR2 FQGTGA. Trimming took off 0 bases at V and 10 bases at J, with 9 bases between the two ends.

The chain joins TRBV5-6 to TRBJ2-1; the match to TRBD2 covers 8 bases. CDR3 length: 19 amino acids. CDR1 is SGHDT and CDR2 is YYEEEE in the germline V gene. The junction had 12 bases not matched to a gene; V was cut back by 0 bases and J by 1 base. CDR3 DNA: TGTGCCAGCAGCTTGGCCGGTGGTGCGGGGGGTTGGTCCTACAATGAGCAGTTCTTC. Amino acids: CASSLAGGAGGWSYNEQFF. Variable domain in full (rest from reference TRBV5-6 and TRBJ2-1): DAGVTQSPTHLIKTRGQQVTLRCSPKSGHDTVSWYQQALGQGPQFIFQYYEEEERQRGNFPDRFSGHQFPNYSSELNVNALLLGDSALYLCASSLAGGAGGWSYNEQFFGPGTRLTVL.

Details on this clone: A junction end diverges from the germline sequence, so it may reflect a read error. The V gene is TRBV27, the J gene TRBJ2-7, with 9 nucleotides matching TRBD2. The CDR3 is 17 residues long. Germline values: CDR1 MNHEY, CDR2 SMNVEV (reference sequence). CDR3 amino acids: CASSLSAGGSLTYEQYF. The DNA for the CDR3 is TGTGCCAGCAGTCTATCAGCGGGGGGCTCCTTGACCTACGAGCAGTACTTC.

The chain employs TRBV2 and TRBJ2-1, with a possible D match to TRBD1 (6 bases). This CDR3 region has 15 residues. V lost 4 bases, J lost 2 bases, and 12 bases lay in between. Germline V lookup: CDR1 SNHLY, CDR2 FYNNEI. The CDR3 nucleotides are TGTGCCAGCAGTGGCCAAGGGGGAACCTACAATGAGCAGTTCTTC. Protein sequence: CASSGQGGTYNEQFF.

This rearrangement joins TRBV27 to TRBJ2-7; no definite D call. Germline V CDR1 and CDR2: MNHEY, SMNVEV (reference sequence). V was shortened by 6 bases and J by 0 bases, with 9 bases between the two germline ends. The CDR3 runs to 13 residues. The CDR3 region is CASSYRTSYEQYF. The CDR3 nucleotides read TGTGCCAGCAGCTATCGAACCTCCTACGAGCAGTACTTC.

The chain combines TRBV5-8 with TRBJ1-6, with 8 bases aligning to TRBD1. Germline trimming cut 4 bases from V and 6 bases from J; bases unmatched to any gene: 6. This CDR3 has 15 residues. The germline CDR1 and CDR2 sequences are SGHTS and YDEGEE. CDR3 sequence (DNA): TGTGCCAGCAGCCGCGGGACAGGACGTAATTCACCCCTCCACTTT. Its translation: CASSRGTGRNSPLHF.

This clone occurred many times. This chain joins TRBV2 and TRBJ2-3; D gene ambiguous. V was cut by 5 bases and J by 4 bases, with 7 bases left in between. Germline assignment: CDR1 SNHLY and CDR2 FYNNEI. The CDR3 has 12 residues. CDR3 bases: TGTGCCAGCAGTATAGTGGCAGATACGCAGTATTTT. This sequence encodes CASSIVADTQYF.

V gene TRBV10-3 combines with J gene TRBJ1-1; tentatively, D is TRBD1 (6 bases). V was clipped by 7 bases and J by 7 bases, with 10 bases between them. Germline values: CDR1 ENHRY, CDR2 SYGVKD. This CDR3 comprises 11 residues. The DNA of the CDR3 is TGTGCCATCATGGAGGACAGTGAAGCTTTCTTT. Its protein product is CAIMEDSEAFF.

This chain connects TRBV18 to TRBJ2-7; D perhaps matches TRBD2 (5 bases). CDR3 length: 15 amino acids. Germline CDR1 and CDR2: KGHSH and LQKENI. V shed 0 bases and J shed 7 bases, with 16 bases lying between them. This chain's CDR3 is CASSPPGGGLGEQYF. In DNA form, the CDR3 reads TGTGCCAGCTCACCACCAGGAGGAGGTTTGGGGGAGCAGTACTTC.

This chain links TRBV6-5 with TRBJ1-1; maybe TRBD1 (6 bases). V lost 4 bases, J lost 4 bases, and 13 bases lay in between. CDR1 MNHEY and CDR2 SVGAGI come from the germline V gene. The CDR3 is 14 residues long. The CDR3 sequence: CASSFTTGFTEAFF. For the CDR3, the DNA is TGTGCCAGCAGTTTCACAACAGGGTTCACTGAAGCTTTCTTT.

Points on this clone: The junction does not match germline at one end; this may be a read error. J is TRBJ2-5 and V is TRBV7-7; 10 positions match TRBD1. Germline loops: CDR1 SSHAT, CDR2 FNYEAQ (reference sequence). This CDR3 has 14 amino acids. The CDR3 sequence is CASSRDRGQETQYF. Written as DNA, the CDR3 is TGTGCTAGCAGCCGGGACAGGGGCCAAGAGACCCAGTACTTC.

The V and J genes are TRBV29-1 and TRBJ1-5, with a possible D match to TRBD1 (5 bases). CDR1 is SQVTM, CDR2 ANQGSEA, per germline. V was pared by 6 bases and J by 5 bases, with 11 bases between. CDR3 length equals 12 residues. CDR3 in amino acids: CSVGEGDQPQHF. In DNA, the CDR3 is TGCAGCGTGGGGGAGGGTGATCAGCCCCAGCATTTT.